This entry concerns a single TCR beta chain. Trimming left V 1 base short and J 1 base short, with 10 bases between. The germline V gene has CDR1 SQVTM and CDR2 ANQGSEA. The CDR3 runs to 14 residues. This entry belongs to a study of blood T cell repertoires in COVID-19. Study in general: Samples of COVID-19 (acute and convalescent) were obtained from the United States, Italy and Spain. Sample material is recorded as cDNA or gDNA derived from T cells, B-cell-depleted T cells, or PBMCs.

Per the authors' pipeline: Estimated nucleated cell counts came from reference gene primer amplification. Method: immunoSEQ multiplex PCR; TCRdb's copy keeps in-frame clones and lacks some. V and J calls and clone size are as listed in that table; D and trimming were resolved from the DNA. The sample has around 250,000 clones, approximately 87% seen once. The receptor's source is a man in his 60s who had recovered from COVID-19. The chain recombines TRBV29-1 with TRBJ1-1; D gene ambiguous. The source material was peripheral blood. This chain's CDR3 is CSVEARLRNTEAFF. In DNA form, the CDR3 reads TGCAGCGTTGAAGCCAGGCTAAGGAACACTGAAGCTTTCTTT. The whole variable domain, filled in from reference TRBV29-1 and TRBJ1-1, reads SAVISQKPSRDICQRGTSLTIQCQVDSQVTMMFWYRQQPGQSLTLIATANQGSEATYESGFVIDKFPISRPNLTFSTLTVSNMSPEDSSIYLCSVEARLRNTEAFFGQGTRLTVV.